This T cell receptor beta chain was recovered during a study of cytomegalovirus exposure and HLA in healthy donors. Generated by immunoSEQ multiplex PCR, the TCRdb table keeps only in-frame clones and is missing some. The table records roughly 59,000 clones, about 92% of them present only once. Concerning this clone itself: Its antigen is currently unknown.

The study's findings and limits: Rarity characterized most TCR sequences, yet some public TCRs appeared in many donors.

Trimming at V came to 0 bases and at J to 4 bases, leaving 3 bases not matched to a gene. Germline-derived CDR1 and CDR2 are SGDLS and YYNGEE. This CDR3 is built from 15 residues. A roughly 120-subject validation cohort, separate from the 666-subject first cohort, supplied the donors. The sequence was collected from a man aged 18 to 29 in good health and CMV-seropositive. V and J are TRBV9 and TRBJ2-3, with 9 positions matching TRBD2. Sequencing was done on a sample of PBMCs. In DNA, the CDR3 is TGTGCCAGCAGCGTAGTAGCGGGAGATGCAGATACGCAGTATTTT. This encodes CASSVVAGDADTQYF.